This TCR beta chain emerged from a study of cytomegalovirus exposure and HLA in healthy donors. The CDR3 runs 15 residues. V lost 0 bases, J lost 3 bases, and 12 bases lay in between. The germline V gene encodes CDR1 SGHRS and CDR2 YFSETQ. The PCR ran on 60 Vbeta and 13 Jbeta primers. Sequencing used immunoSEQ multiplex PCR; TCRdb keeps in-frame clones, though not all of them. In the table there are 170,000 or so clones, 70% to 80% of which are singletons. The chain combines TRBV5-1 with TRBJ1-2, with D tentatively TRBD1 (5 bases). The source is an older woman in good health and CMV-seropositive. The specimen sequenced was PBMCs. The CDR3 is CASSLVGGVDYGYTF. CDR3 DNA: TGCGCCAGCAGCTTGGTGGGAGGGGTGGACTATGGCTACACCTTC.